This record looks at one T cell receptor (beta chain) sequence and its context. The antigen remains undetermined. This record comes from a study of T cell repertoires in ileal Crohn's disease. Roughly 0.55 micrograms of biopsy DNA per sample underwent TCRB immunosequencing. Method: immunoSEQ multiplex PCR; TCRdb's copy keeps in-frame clones and lacks some. The sample contains around 15,000 clones, roughly nine tenths of which appear only once. Regarding the study as a whole: Sorted CD8 T cells held more high-frequency clones than CD4. All patients with clonality above 26.8% had endoscopic recurrence.

This CDR3 is 12 amino acids long. V lost 6 bases and J lost 6, with 6 bases in between. Germline V gene sequence: CDR1 SGHTA, CDR2 FQGNSA. The J gene is TRBJ1-6, the V gene TRBV7-2; D not certain. The material sequenced was ileal tissue. The sequence was obtained from an adult with Crohn's disease. The CDR3 DNA follows: TGTGCCAGCAGTCGGAGTAATTCACCCCTCCACTTT. Its protein product is CASSRSNSPLHF.